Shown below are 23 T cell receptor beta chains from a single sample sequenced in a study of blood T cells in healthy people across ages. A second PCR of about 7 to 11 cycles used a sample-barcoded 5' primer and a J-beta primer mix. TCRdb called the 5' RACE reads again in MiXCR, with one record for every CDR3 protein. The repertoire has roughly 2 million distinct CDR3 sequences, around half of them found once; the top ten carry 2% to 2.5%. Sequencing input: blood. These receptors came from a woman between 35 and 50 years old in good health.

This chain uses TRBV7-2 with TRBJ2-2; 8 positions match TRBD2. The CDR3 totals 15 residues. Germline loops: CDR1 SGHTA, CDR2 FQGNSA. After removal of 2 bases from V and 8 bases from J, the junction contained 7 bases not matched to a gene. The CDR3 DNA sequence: TGTGCCAGCAGCTTATGGACTAGCTATGGGGGGGAGCTGTTTTTT. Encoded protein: CASSLWTSYGGELFF.

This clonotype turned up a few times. The CDR3 reads CSVSPGQGAVGAYGYTF. The CDR3 DNA is TGCAGCGTTTCGCCGGGACAGGGGGCCGTAGGGGCCTATGGCTACACCTTC. The chain combines TRBV29-1 with TRBJ1-2, with TRBD1 matching over 12 bases. The germline CDR1 and CDR2 sequences are SQVTM and ANQGSEA. J gave up 4 bases and V 5 bases, and 14 bases lay outside the gene matches. The CDR3 has 17 residues.

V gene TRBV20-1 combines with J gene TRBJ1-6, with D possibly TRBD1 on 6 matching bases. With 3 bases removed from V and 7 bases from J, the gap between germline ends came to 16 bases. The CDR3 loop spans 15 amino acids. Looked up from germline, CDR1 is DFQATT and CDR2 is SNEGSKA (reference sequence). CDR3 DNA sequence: TGCAGTGCTAGTCTAGGTACAGGGTGGAATTCACCCCTCCACTTT. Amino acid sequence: CSASLGTGWNSPLHF.

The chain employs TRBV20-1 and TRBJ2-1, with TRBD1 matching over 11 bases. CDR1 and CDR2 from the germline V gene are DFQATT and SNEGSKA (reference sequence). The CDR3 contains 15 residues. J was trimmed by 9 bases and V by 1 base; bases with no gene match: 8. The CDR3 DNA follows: TGCAGTGCTAGAGGGGACAGGGGGTTGAGAGGTGAGCAGTTCTTC. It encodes CSARGDRGLRGEQFF.

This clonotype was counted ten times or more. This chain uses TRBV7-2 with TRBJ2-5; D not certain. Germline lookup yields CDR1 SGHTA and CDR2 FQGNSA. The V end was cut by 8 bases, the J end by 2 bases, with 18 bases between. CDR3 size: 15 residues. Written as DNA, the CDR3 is TGTGCCAGCGCCCGAGGCCCGAGGCTTCAAGAGACCCAGTACTTC. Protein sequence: CASARGPRLQETQYF. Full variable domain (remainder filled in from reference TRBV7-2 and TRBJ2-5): GAGVSQSPSNKVTEKGKDVELRCDPISGHTALYWYRQSLGQGLEFLIYFQGNSAPDKSGLPSDRFSAERTGGSVSTLTIQRTQQEDSAVYLCASARGPRLQETQYFGPGTRLLVL.

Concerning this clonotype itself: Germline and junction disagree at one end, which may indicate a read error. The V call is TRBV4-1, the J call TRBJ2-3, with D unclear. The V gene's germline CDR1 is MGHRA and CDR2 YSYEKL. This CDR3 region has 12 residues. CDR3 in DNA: TGCGCCAGCAGCCTCTCAGCTGATATGCAGTATTTT. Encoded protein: CASSLSADMQYF.

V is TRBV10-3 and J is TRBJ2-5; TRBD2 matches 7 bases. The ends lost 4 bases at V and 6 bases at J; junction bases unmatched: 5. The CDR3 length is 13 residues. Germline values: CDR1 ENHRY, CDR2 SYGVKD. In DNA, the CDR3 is TGTGCCATCAGTGGGGACGGGGGGAAGACCCAGTACTTC. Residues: CAISGDGGKTQYF.

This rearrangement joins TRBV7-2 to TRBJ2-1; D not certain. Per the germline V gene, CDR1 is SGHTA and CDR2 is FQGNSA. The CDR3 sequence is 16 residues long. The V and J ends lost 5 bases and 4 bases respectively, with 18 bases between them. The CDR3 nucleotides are TGTGCCAGCAGCCGCACCCACCCTGACCGATACAATGAGCAGTTCTTC. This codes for CASSRTHPDRYNEQFF.

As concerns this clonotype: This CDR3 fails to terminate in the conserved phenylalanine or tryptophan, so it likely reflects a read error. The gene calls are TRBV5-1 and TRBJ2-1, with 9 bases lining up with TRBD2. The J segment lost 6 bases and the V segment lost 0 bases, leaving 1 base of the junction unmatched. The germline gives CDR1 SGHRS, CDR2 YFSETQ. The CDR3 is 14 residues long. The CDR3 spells CASSLGGGANEQFS. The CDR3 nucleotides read TGCGCCAGCAGCTTGGGCGGGGGGGCCAATGAGCAGTTCTCC.

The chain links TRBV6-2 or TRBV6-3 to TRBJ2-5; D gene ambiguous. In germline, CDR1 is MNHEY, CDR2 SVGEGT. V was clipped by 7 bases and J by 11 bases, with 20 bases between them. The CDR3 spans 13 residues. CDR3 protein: CASTQPHNNEQYF. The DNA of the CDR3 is TGTGCCAGCACCCAGCCACATAACAATGAGCAGTACTTC.

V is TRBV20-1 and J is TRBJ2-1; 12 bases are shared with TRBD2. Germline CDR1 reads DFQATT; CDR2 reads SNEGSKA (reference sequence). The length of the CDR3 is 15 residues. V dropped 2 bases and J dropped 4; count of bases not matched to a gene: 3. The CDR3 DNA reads TGCAGTGCTAGAAAACTAGCGGGGGGTTACAATGAGCAGTTCTTC. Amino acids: CSARKLAGGYNEQFF.

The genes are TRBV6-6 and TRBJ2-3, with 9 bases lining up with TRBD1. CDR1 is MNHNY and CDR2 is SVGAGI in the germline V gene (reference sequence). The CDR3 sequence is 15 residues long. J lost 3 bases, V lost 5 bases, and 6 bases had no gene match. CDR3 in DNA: TGTGCCAGCAGTACGACAGGGGGGAGGACAGATACGCAGTATTTT. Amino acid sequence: CASSTTGGRTDTQYF.

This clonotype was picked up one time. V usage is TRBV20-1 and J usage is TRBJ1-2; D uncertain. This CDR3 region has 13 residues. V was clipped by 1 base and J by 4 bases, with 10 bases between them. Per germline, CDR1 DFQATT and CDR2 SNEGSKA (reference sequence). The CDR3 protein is CSARAPGFYGYTF. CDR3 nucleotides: TGCAGTGCTAGAGCCCCCGGTTTCTATGGCTACACCTTC.

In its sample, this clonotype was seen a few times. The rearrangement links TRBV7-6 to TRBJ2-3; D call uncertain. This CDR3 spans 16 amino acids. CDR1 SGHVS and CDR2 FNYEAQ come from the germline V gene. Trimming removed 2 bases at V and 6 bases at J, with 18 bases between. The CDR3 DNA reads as TGTGCCAGCAGCTTACGCATTGAAGTCAGCTCCGATACGCAGTATTTT. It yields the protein CASSLRIEVSSDTQYF.

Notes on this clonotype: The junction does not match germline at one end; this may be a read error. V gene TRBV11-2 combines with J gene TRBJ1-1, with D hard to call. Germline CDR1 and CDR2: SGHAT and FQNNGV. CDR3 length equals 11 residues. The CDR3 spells CASREHTEAFF. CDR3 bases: TGCGCCAGCAGAGAACACACTGAAGCTTTCTTT.

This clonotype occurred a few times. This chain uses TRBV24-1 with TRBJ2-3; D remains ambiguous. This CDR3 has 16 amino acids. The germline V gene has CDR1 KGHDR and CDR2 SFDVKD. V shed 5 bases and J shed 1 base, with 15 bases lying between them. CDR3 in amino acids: CATSALGNEGTDTQYF. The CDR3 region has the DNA TGTGCCACCAGTGCATTGGGGAATGAGGGCACAGATACGCAGTATTTT.

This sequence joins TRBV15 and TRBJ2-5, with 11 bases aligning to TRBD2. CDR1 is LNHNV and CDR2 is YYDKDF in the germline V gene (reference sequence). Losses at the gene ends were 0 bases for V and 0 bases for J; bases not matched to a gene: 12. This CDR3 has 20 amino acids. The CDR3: CATSRDRLAGGTPYQETQYF. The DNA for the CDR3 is TGTGCCACCAGCAGAGATCGGCTAGCGGGGGGCACCCCGTACCAAGAGACCCAGTACTTC.

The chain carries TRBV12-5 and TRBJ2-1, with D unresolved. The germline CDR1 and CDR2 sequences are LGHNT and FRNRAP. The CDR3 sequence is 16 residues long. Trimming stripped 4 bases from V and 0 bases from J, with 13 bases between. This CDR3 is CASGSTRSNSYNEQFF. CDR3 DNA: TGTGCTAGTGGTTCGACCAGGTCTAACTCCTACAATGAGCAGTTCTTC. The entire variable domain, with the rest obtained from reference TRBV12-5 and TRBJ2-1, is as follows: DARVTQTPRHKVTEMGQEVTMRCQPILGHNTVFWYRQTMMQGLELLAYFRNRAPLDDSGMPKDRFSAEMPDATLATLKIQPSEPRDSAVYFCASGSTRSNSYNEQFFGPGTRLTVL.

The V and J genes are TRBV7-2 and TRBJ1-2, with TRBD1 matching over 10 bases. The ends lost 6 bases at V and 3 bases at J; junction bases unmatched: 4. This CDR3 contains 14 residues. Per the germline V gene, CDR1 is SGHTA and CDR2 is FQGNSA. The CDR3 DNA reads TGTGCCAGCAGGTCGGACAGGGGGGACTATGGCTACACCTTC. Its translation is CASRSDRGDYGYTF.

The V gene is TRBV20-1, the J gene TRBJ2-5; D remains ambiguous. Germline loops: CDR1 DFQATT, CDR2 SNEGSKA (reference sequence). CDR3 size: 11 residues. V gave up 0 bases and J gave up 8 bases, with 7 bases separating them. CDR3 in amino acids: CSARELGTQYF. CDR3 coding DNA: TGCAGTGCTAGAGAACTCGGTACCCAGTACTTC.

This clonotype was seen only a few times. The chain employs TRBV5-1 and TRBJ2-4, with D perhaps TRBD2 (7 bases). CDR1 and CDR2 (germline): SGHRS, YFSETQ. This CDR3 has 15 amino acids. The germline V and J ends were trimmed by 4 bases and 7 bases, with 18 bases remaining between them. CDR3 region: CASSVYGGASNIQYF. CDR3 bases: TGCGCCAGCAGCGTGTATGGGGGGGCAAGTAACATTCAGTACTTC. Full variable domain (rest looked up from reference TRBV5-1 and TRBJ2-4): KAGVTQTPRYLIKTRGQQVTLSCSPISGHRSVSWYQQTPGQGLQFLFEYFSETQRNKGNFPGRFSGRQFSNSRSEMNVSTLELGDSALYLCASSVYGGASNIQYFGAGTRLSVL.

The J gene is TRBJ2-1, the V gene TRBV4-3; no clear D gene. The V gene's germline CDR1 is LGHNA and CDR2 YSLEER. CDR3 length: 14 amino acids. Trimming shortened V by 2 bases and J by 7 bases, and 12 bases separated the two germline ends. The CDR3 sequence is CASSQYSYGNEQFF. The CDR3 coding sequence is TGCGCCAGCAGCCAATACTCTTATGGGAATGAGCAGTTCTTC.

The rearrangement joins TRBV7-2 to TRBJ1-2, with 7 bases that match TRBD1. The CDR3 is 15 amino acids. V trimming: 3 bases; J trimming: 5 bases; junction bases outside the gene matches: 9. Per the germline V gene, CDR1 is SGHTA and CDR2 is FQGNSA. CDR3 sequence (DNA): TGTGCCAGCAGCTTGTACGACAGGGCCCTTTATGGCTACACCTTC. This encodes CASSLYDRALYGYTF.